This TCR beta chain was obtained from a study of OX40 agonist ivuxolimab in advanced cancers. At the level of the study: Ivuxolimab was administered intravenously to patients at 0.01 to 10 mg/kg every 2 weeks. Under the entry rules, prior anti-PD-1, anti-PD-L1 or anti-CTLA-4 therapy was allowed, and around 36% had some.

Sequencing used immunoSEQ multiplex PCR; TCRdb keeps in-frame clones, though not all of them. The sample has 60,000 to 100,000 clones; 94% are singletons. Points on this clone: Its specificity is unknown.

Points from the study as a whole: At doses 0.1 to 3.0 mg/kg, CD4+ and CD8+ clones expanded. Expanded clones tended on average to be more numerous among CD8+ T cells than CD4+.

V was pared by 3 bases and J by 9 bases, with 2 bases of the junction left unmatched. The CDR3 runs 13 residues. Germline V lookup: CDR1 SGHTA, CDR2 FQGNSA. This TCR was recovered from an adult with an advanced solid tumor such as melanoma, head and neck, liver or kidney cancer. V usage is TRBV7-2 and J usage is TRBJ2-1; the match to TRBD2 covers 10 bases. The source material was CD4+ or CD8+ T cells sorted from blood, sampled in a trial of the OX40 agonist ivuxolimab. The CDR3 DNA reads as TGTGCCAGCAGCTTTCGACTAGCGGGTGAGCAGTTCTTC. It yields the protein CASSFRLAGEQFF.